This T cell receptor beta chain was identified during a study of cytomegalovirus exposure and HLA in healthy donors. PCR used 60 Vbeta primers and 13 Jbeta primers. How the authors handled the data: Around 9.9 million shared chains were among the approximately 76 million unique TCR beta chains that a later analysis counted. Assay: immunoSEQ multiplex PCR; the TCRdb copy retains only in-frame clones and omits some. The DNA gave D and trimming, while V, J and clone size come from that table. In the table there are more than 100,000 clones, 50% to 65% of which are singletons. Comment on this clone: No antigen is known for it.

Whole-study findings and limits: Among TCR beta chains of equal frequency, HLA-associated ones were more clonally expanded in a later analysis.

CDR3 length equals 16 residues. Germline V gives CDR1 MNHEY, CDR2 SMNVEV (reference sequence). The trim removed 5 bases at V and 8 bases at J, leaving 17 bases unmatched. The sample was PBMCs. The chain joins TRBV27 to TRBJ2-7; TRBD2 matches 8 bases. This receptor was identified in a man aged 40-49 years in good health and CMV-seropositive. CDR3 sequence: CASSLSPGLADDKQYF. The CDR3 bases are TGTGCCAGCAGTCTCTCACCAGGACTAGCAGACGACAAGCAGTACTTC.